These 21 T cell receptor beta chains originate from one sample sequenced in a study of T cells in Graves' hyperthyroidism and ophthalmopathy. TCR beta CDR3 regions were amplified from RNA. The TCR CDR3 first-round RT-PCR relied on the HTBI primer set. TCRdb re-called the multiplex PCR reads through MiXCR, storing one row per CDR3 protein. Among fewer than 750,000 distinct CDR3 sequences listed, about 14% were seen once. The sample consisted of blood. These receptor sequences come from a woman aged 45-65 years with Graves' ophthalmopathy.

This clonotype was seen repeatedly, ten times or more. In DNA form, the CDR3 reads TGTGCCAGCATGATCCACACTGAAGCTTTCTTT. Translation gives CASMIHTEAFF. The chain employs TRBV6-1 and TRBJ1-1; D gene ambiguous. Germline V gene sequence: CDR1 MNHNS, CDR2 SASEGT. This CDR3 comprises 11 residues. Trimming took off 7 bases at V and 3 bases at J, with 6 bases between the two ends.

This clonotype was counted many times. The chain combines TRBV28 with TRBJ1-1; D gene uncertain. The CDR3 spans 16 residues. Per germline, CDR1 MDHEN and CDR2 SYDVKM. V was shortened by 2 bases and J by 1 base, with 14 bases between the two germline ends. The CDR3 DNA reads TGTGCCAGCAGTTTAATGGGTCAGGTAACGAACACTGAAGCTTTCTTT. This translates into CASSLMGQVTNTEAFF.

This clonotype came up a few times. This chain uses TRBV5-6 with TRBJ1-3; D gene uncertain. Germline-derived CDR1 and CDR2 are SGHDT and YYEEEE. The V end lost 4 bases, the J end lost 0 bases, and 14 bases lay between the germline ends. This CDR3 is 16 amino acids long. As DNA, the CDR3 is TGTGCCAGCAGCCTACTCTCGCTTGACTCTGGAAACACCATATATTTT. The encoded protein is CASSLLSLDSGNTIYF. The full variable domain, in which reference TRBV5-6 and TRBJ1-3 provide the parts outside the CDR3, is DAGVTQSPTHLIKTRGQQVTLRCSPKSGHDTVSWYQQALGQGPQFIFQYYEEEERQRGNFPDRFSGHQFPNYSSELNVNALLLGDSALYLCASSLLSLDSGNTIYFGEGSWLTVV.

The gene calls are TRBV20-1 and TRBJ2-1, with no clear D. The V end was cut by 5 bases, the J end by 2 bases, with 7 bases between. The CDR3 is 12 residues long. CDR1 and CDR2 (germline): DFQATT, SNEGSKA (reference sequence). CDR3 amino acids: CSAPHTYNEQFF. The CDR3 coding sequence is TGCAGTGCTCCCCATACCTACAATGAGCAGTTCTTC.

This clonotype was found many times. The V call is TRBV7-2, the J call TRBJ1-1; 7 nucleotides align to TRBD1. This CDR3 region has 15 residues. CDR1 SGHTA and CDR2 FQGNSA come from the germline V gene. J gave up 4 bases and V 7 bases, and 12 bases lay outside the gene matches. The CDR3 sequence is CASILDQGGGTEAFF. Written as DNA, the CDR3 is TGTGCCAGCATCCTAGATCAGGGGGGGGGCACTGAAGCTTTCTTT. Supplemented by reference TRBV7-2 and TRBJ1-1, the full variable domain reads GAGVSQSPSNKVTEKGKDVELRCDPISGHTALYWYRQSLGQGLEFLIYFQGNSAPDKSGLPSDRFSAERTGGSVSTLTIQRTQQEDSAVYLCASILDQGGGTEAFFGQGTRLTVV.

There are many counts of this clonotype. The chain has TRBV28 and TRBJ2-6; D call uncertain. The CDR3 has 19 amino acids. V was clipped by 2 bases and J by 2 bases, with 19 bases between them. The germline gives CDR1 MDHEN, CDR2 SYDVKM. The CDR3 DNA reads TGTGCCAGCAGTTTACCCCCGGGCCCCCGGTCGGCTGGGGCCAACGTCCTGACTTTC. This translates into CASSLPPGPRSAGANVLTF.

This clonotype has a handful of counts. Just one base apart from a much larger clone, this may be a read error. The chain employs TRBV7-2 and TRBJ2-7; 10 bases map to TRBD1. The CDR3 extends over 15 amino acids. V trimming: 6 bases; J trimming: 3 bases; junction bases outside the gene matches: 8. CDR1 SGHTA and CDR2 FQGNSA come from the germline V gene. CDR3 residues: CASSQTGTGVYEQYF. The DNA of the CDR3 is TGTGCCAGCAGTCAAACCGGGACAGGGGTCTACGAGCAGTACTTC.

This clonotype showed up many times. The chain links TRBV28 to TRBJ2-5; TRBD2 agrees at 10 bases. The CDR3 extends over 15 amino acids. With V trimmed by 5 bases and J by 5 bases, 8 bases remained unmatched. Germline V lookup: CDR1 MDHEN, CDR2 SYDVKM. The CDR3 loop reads CASSGVSGRSETQYF. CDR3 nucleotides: TGTGCCAGCAGTGGGGTTAGCGGGAGGTCGGAGACCCAGTACTTC. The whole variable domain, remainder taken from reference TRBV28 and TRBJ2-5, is DVKVTQSSRYLVKRTGEKVFLECVQDMDHENMFWYRQDPGLGLRLIYFSYDVKMKEKGDIPEGYSVSREKKERFSLILESASTNQTSMYLCASSGVSGRSETQYFGPGTRLLVL.

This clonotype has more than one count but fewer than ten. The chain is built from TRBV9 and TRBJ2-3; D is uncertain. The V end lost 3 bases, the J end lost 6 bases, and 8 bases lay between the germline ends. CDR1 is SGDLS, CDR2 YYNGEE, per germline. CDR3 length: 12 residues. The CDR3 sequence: CASSASLDTQYF. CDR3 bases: TGTGCCAGCAGCGCGTCGTTGGATACGCAGTATTTT.

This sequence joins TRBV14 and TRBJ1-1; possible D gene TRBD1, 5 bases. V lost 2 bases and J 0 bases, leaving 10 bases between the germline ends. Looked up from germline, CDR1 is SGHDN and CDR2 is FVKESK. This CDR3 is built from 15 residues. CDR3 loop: CASSQPGRLNTEAFF. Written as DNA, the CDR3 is TGTGCCAGCAGCCAACCGGGACGGCTGAACACTGAAGCTTTCTTT.

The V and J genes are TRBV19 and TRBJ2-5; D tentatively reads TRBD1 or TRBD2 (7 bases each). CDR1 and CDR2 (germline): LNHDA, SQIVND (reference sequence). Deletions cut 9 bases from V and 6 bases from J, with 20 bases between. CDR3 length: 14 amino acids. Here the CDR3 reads CASGGQTSIKTQYF. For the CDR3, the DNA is TGTGCCAGCGGGGGACAGACTAGCATAAAGACCCAGTACTTC. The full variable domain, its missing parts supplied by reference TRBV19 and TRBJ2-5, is DGGITQSPKYLFRKEGQNVTLSCEQNLNHDAMYWYRQDPGQGLRLIYYSQIVNDFQKGDIAEGYSVSREKKESFPLTVTSAQKNPTAFYLCASGGQTSIKTQYFGPGTRLLVL.

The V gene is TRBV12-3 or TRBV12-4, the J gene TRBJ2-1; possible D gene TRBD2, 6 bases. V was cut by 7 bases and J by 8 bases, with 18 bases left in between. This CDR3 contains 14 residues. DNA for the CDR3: TGTGCCAGCAAACCAAGTCCCGGGAGTGATGAGCAGTTCTTC. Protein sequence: CASKPSPGSDEQFF.

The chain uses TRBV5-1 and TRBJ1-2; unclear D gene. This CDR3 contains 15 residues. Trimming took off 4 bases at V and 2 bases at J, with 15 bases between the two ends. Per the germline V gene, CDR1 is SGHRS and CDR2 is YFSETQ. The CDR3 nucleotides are TGCGCCAGCAGCCTGACGGAGGGTTTCAACTATGGCTACACCTTC. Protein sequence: CASSLTEGFNYGYTF.

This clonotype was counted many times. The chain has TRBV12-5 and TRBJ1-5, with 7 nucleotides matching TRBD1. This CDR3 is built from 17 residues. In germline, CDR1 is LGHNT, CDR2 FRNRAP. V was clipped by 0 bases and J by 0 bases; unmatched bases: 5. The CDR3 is CASGLVGQPYSNQPQHF. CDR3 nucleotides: TGTGCTAGTGGTTTGGTGGGACAGCCTTATAGCAATCAGCCCCAGCATTTT.

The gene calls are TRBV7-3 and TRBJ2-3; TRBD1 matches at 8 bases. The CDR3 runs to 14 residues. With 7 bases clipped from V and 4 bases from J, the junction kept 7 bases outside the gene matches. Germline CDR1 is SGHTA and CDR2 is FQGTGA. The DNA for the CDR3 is TGTGCCAGCATCTCGACAGGGGAGGCAGATACGCAGTATTTT. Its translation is CASISTGEADTQYF.

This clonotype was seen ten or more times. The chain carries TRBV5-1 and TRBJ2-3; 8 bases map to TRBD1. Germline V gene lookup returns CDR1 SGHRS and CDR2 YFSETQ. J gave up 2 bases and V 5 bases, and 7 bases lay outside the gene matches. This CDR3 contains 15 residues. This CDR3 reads CASRNTGGATDTQYF. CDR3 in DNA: TGCGCCAGCAGAAACACAGGGGGAGCCACAGATACGCAGTATTTT. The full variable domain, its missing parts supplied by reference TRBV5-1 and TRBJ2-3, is KAGVTQTPRYLIKTRGQQVTLSCSPISGHRSVSWYQQTPGQGLQFLFEYFSETQRNKGNFPGRFSGRQFSNSRSEMNVSTLELGDSALYLCASRNTGGATDTQYFGPGTRLTVL.

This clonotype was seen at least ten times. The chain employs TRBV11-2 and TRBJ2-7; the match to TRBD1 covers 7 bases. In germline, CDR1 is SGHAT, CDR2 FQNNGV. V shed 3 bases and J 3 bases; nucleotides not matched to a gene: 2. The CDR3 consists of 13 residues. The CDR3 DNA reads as TGTGCCAGCAGCTTCGGACAGGACTACGAGCAGTACTTC. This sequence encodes CASSFGQDYEQYF.

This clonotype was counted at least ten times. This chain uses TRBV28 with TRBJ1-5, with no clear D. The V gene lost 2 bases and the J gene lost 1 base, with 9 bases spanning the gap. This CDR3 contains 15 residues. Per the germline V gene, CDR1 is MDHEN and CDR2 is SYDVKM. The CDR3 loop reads CASSLRGGSNQPQHF. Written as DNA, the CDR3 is TGTGCCAGCAGTTTACGGGGAGGCAGCAATCAGCCCCAGCATTTT.

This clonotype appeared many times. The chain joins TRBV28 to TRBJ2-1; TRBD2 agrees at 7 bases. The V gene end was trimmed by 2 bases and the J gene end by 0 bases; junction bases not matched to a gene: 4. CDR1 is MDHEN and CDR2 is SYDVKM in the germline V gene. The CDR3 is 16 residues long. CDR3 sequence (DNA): TGTGCCAGCAGTTTAGGCTCTAGCGGCTCCTACAATGAGCAGTTCTTC. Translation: CASSLGSSGSYNEQFF.

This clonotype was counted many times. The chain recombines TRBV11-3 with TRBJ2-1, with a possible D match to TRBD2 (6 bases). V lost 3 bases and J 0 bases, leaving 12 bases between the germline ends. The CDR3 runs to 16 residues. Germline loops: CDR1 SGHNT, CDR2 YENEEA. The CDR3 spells CASSFQLASSYNEQFF. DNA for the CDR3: TGTGCCAGCAGCTTTCAGCTAGCGAGCTCCTACAATGAGCAGTTCTTC.

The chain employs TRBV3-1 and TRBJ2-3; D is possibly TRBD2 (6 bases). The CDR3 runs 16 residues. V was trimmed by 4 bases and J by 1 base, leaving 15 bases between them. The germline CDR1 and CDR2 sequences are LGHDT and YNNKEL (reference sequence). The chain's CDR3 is CASSPDGGIGTDTQYF. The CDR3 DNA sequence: TGTGCCAGCAGCCCCGACGGGGGTATAGGCACAGATACGCAGTATTTT.